This is a list of T cell receptor beta chains from one sample in a study of blood T cell repertoires in COVID-19. The data were produced by immunoSEQ multiplex PCR, yet TCRdb's version contains in-frame clones alone and is incomplete. Here the sample spans roughly 200,000 clones, 89% being singletons. The sequenced sample consisted of PBMCs or T cells enriched from blood (not recorded which). These TCRs come from a woman in her 40s with acute COVID-19. The CDR3 runs from the conserved cysteine through the conserved F or W. D genes are given only for firm matches. For some rows the clone size is stated as once, few or many, or as a class when expanded; others skip it.

J gene	V gene	clone size	D gene	CDR3 DNA	CDR3 protein
TRBJ1-2	TRBV7-9	-	-	TGTGCCAGCAGCCACCCCCAGGGTTATGGCTACACCTTC	CASSHPQGYGYTF
TRBJ1-1	TRBV20-1	-	-	TGCAGTGCTAGAGATTCCGGGGGGGCTTTCTTT	CSARDSGGAFF
TRBJ2-1	TRBV5-1	-	TRBD2	TGCGCCAGCGGTAGACTAGCGGGAGGGAATAATGAGCAGTTCTTC	CASGRLAGGNNEQFF
TRBJ1-5	TRBV20-1	-	TRBD1	TGCAGTGCTAGTCGGGACAGGGGGAAGAATCAGCCCCAGCATTTT	CSASRDRGKNQPQHF
TRBJ1-1	TRBV2	-	TRBD1	TGTGCCAGCCTTTGGGACAGGGCGAACACTGAAGCTTTCTTT	CASLWDRANTEAFF
TRBJ2-1	TRBV27	-	-	TGTGCCAGCAGTTTTTTAAGCGCCAACTCCTACAATGAGCAGTTCTTC	CASSFLSANSYNEQFF
TRBJ1-2	TRBV5-6	-	TRBD1	TGTGCCAGCAGCCCTCCAGACAGGGGAGGCTATGGCTACACCTTC	CASSPPDRGGYGYTF
TRBJ1-2	TRBV27	once	-	TGTGCCAGCAGTCCGCAGGGTCTCTCTGGCTACACCTTC	CASSPQGLSGYTF
TRBJ1-5	TRBV2	-	TRBD1	TGTGCCAGCAAATCCCCAGGGGGCGGCAATCAGCCCCAGCATTTT	CASKSPGGGNQPQHF
TRBJ2-5	TRBV6-5	once	TRBD1	TGTGCCAGCAGTCGCGACAGGGCTCTCCAAGAGACCCAGTACTTC	CASSRDRALQETQYF
TRBJ2-3	TRBV6-2/TRBV6-3	-	TRBD2	TGTGCCAGCAGTTACGATCTAAAACTAGCGAGCACAGATACGCAGTATTTT	CASSYDLKLASTDTQYF
TRBJ2-2	TRBV18	-	-	TGTGCCAGCTCACCACCGTGGGGGCAAAGGGAGCTGTTTTTT	CASSPPWGQRELFF
TRBJ2-7	TRBV7-8	-	TRBD1	TGTGCCAGCAGCACCCGGACAGGAAGCGAGCAGTACTTC	CASSTRTGSEQYF
TRBJ2-3	TRBV18	-	TRBD2	TGTGCCAGCTCACCCTCCGGACTAGCGGGCATCGCAGATACGCAGTATTTT	CASSPSGLAGIADTQYF
TRBJ1-1	TRBV6-5	-	-	TGTGCCAGCACCTGGTTGACACAGAACACTGAAGCTTTCTTT	CASTWLTQNTEAFF
TRBJ1-2	TRBV5-6	-	-	TGTGCCAGCAGGTACGAGACAGTTAACTATGGCTACACCTTC	CASRYETVNYGYTF
TRBJ1-5	TRBV9	-	TRBD1	TGTGCCAGCAGCGCCACCGGGACAGTCAATCAGCCCCAGCATTTT	CASSATGTVNQPQHF
TRBJ2-7	TRBV6-5	-	-	TGTGCCAGCCTAAAGCACGAGCAGTACTTC	CASLKHEQYF
TRBJ2-1	TRBV21-1	-	-	TGTGCCAGCAGCAAAGCGGGGGGACAGGGGAATTACAATGAGCAGTTCTTC	CASSKAGGQGNYNEQFF
TRBJ2-7	TRBV11-2	-	TRBD2	TGTGCCAGCAGCTCCCCTCGCGGGGGTCCCTACGAGCAGTACTTC	CASSSPRGGPYEQYF
TRBJ2-7	TRBV21-1	-	-	TGTGCCAGCTTCAACTACGAGCAGTACTTC	CASFNYEQYF
TRBJ2-7	TRBV5-8	-	TRBD2	TGTGCCAGCAGAGCGGGATTCTCCTACGAGCAGTACTTC	CASRAGFSYEQYF
TRBJ1-1	TRBV19	-	-	TGTGCCAGTAGTACAACGACGGGGGGTCGGATGAACACTGAAGCTTTCTTT	CASSTTTGGRMNTEAFF
TRBJ1-3	TRBV11-2	-	-	TGTGCCAGCAGCCCGCCGGGTTCTGGAAACACCATATATTTT	CASSPPGSGNTIYF
TRBJ1-5	TRBV28	-	-	TGTGCCAGCAGTTTATCAGGGGTTAATCAGCCCCAGCATTTT	CASSLSGVNQPQHF
TRBJ1-6	TRBV10-2	-	-	TGCGCCAGCAGTGCGTCCCCCGGGGATTCACCCCTCCACTTT	CASSASPGDSPLHF
TRBJ2-5	TRBV6-5	-	TRBD1	TGTGCCAGCGGGGTCGGGACAGGAAGACAAGAGACCCAGTACTTC	CASGVGTGRQETQYF
TRBJ2-1	TRBV5-6	-	TRBD2	TGTGCCAGCAGCCCCTCTAGCGGGAGCGCCTACAATGAGCAGTTCTTC	CASSPSSGSAYNEQFF
TRBJ2-5	TRBV11-2	-	-	TGTGCCAGCAGCCGAGACACCCAAGAGACCCAGTACTTC	CASSRDTQETQYF
TRBJ2-7	TRBV9	-	-	TGTGCCAGCAGCCTTCGCCCGACGGGGAACGAGCAGTACTTC	CASSLRPTGNEQYF
TRBJ2-1	TRBV5-1	-	TRBD2	TGCGCCAGCAGCTGGACCCTAGCGGGGGTAGCCTCCTCCTACAATGAGCAGTTCTTC	CASSWTLAGVASSYNEQFF
TRBJ2-1	TRBV6-1	-	TRBD2	TGTGCCAGCAGTGCAGCGGGGAGCTACAATGAGCAGTTCTTC	CASSAAGSYNEQFF
TRBJ2-3	TRBV11-2	-	-	TGTGCCAGCAGCTGGAGTAGCACAGATACGCAGTATTTT	CASSWSSTDTQYF
TRBJ2-2	TRBV4-2	-	TRBD1	TGTGCCAGCAGCCCCCAAGGCGGGACAGGGGATCCCGGGGAGCTGTTTTTT	CASSPQGGTGDPGELFF
TRBJ2-5	TRBV5-1	once	TRBD2	TGCGCCAGCAGGCCCGGGGGGGCCGAAGAGACCCAGTACTTC	CASRPGGAEETQYF
TRBJ2-3	TRBV15	-	TRBD2	TGTGCCACCAGCAGAACCCTTAGCGGGAGTAGAGATACGCAGTATTTT	CATSRTLSGSRDTQYF
TRBJ1-1	TRBV6-4	-	-	TGTGCCAGCAGTGCTGTCCCGAACACTGAAGCTTTCTTT	CASSAVPNTEAFF
TRBJ2-3	TRBV10-2	-	TRBD2	TGCGCCAGCAGTGTGTTTAGCGGGGGGGCGGTAGATACGCAGTATTTT	CASSVFSGGAVDTQYF
TRBJ2-1	TRBV27	few	-	TGTGCCAGCAGTTTAAGACCCCTCGGGGAGCAGTTCTTC	CASSLRPLGEQFF
TRBJ2-7	TRBV2	-	-	TGTGCCAGCAGTGGACAAGAGAACTACGAGCAGTACTTC	CASSGQENYEQYF
TRBJ1-3	TRBV6-5	-	-	TGTGCCAGCAGCTGGGAGTCCTCTGGAAACACCATATATTTT	CASSWESSGNTIYF
TRBJ1-2	TRBV7-2	few	-	TGTGCCAGCAGCTTATTGGGGGGTCACTATGGCTACACCTTC	CASSLLGGHYGYTF
TRBJ1-6	TRBV12-5	-	-	TGTGCTAGTGGTTTGGTCACTTGGGACAAGAATAGACCCTCCTATAATTCACCCCTCCACTTT	CASGLVTWDKNRPSYNSPLHF
TRBJ1-4	TRBV4-1	once	-	TGCGCCAGCAGCCAAGGGCGGATTACCAGAGAAAAACTGTTTTTT	CASSQGRITREKLFF
TRBJ1-6	TRBV6-2/TRBV6-3	-	-	TGTGCCAGCAGCCCCGACGGAGATAATTCACCCCTCCACTTT	CASSPDGDNSPLHF
TRBJ2-5	TRBV7-2	once	-	TGTGCCAGCAGCGCTACAGGAAATCAAGAGACCCAGTACTTC	CASSATGNQETQYF
TRBJ1-1	TRBV5-1	-	TRBD1	TGCGCCAGCAGCTCCGGGACAGGGGGCTGGACTGAAGCTTTCTTT	CASSSGTGGWTEAFF
TRBJ2-3	TRBV6-2/TRBV6-3	-	TRBD2	TGTGCCAGCAGTAAACTAGCGGTCCAAGGGAGAGATACGCAGTATTTT	CASSKLAVQGRDTQYF
TRBJ2-5	TRBV2	once	TRBD1	TGTGCCAGCAGTTACTCACCGGGACAGGGAGAGACCCAGTACTTC	CASSYSPGQGETQYF
TRBJ1-3	TRBV18	-	TRBD1	TGTGCCAGCTCACCGGGACAGGGCGCTGGAAACACCATATATTTT	CASSPGQGAGNTIYF
TRBJ1-2	TRBV4-1	-	-	TGCGCCAGCAGCCAAGATCCAGGCTATGGCTACACCTTC	CASSQDPGYGYTF
TRBJ1-6	TRBV27	-	-	TGTGCCAGCAGTTCGCGCGGGTCTGGTTCACCCCTCCACTTT	CASSSRGSGSPLHF
TRBJ2-5	TRBV5-4	-	TRBD1	TGTGCCAGCAACGTGATCCCGGGGACAGGGCACGGTGGGGAGACCCAGTACTTC	CASNVIPGTGHGGETQYF
TRBJ2-2	TRBV19	-	TRBD2	TGTGCCAGTAACCCCGGACTAGCGGGGGCCGGGGAGCTGTTTTTT	CASNPGLAGAGELFF
TRBJ1-1	TRBV9	-	-	TGTGCCAGCAGCGTTTCCGACAGGATAAGCACTGAAGCTTTCTTT	CASSVSDRISTEAFF
TRBJ1-5	TRBV7-8	few	-	TGTGCCAGCAGCTTAGAGGGGGGGAGCAATCAGCCCCAGCATTTT	CASSLEGGSNQPQHF